The text below deals with one TCR beta chain. Its antigen remains unknown. This specimen belongs to a study of T cell repertoires in cytomegalovirus infection. One entry per CDR3 protein results from TCRdb running MiXCR on the reads. The profile covers roughly 920,000 distinct CDR3 sequences, with around a third appearing a single time and more than 13% taken by the ten largest. The CDR3 is 13 amino acids. V was clipped by 6 bases and J by 10 bases, with 15 bases between them. CDR1 is MDHEN and CDR2 is SYDVKM in the germline V gene. The chain links TRBV28 to TRBJ1-4; D may be TRBD1 (5 bases). This TCR was sampled from a human donor in good health (CMV status not recorded). Some clones in this sample may be carry-over from other donors' samples. Sequencing was performed on cultured CD8+ T cells from PBMCs, taken from culture after CMV antigen stimulation. CDR3 loop: CASSQQGAPKLFF. The CDR3 DNA reads as TGTGCCAGCAGCCAGCAGGGTGCCCCAAAACTGTTTTTT.